This T cell receptor (beta chain) came from a study of CD8+ T cells in alopecia areata. Findings and caveats of the study: Tofacitinib significantly lowered scalp clonality and expanded CD8+ clones among the top 100. Given one nonresponder, whether baseline CD8+ expansion relates to response remains uncertain. Greater clonality was observed in lesional scalp samples, especially alopecia totalis/universalis, versus normal scalp.

The treatment: oral pan-JAK inhibitor, 5-10 mg twice daily. Sequencing templates came from extracted RNA that was reverse transcribed into cDNA. Using immunoSEQ multiplex PCR, the repertoire was profiled, and TCRdb retains in-frame clones only, with some absent. The data show 70,000 or so clones, with over 25% seen just once and about 15% held by the top ten. V was trimmed by 4 bases and J by 10 bases, leaving 10 bases between them. Germline loops: CDR1 SQVTM, CDR2 ANQGSEA. This CDR3 is 10 amino acids long. A word on this clone: Its antigen is not known.

The chain employs TRBV29-1 and TRBJ1-2, with D unresolved. Sequences were derived from CD8+ T cells sorted from blood, sampled at week 4, from a patient treated with tofacitinib. The TCR sequence derives from a human donor with alopecia areata. Written as DNA, the CDR3 is TGCAGCGTTGTCAAGGGTATCTACACCTTC. Amino acid sequence: CSVVKGIYTF.